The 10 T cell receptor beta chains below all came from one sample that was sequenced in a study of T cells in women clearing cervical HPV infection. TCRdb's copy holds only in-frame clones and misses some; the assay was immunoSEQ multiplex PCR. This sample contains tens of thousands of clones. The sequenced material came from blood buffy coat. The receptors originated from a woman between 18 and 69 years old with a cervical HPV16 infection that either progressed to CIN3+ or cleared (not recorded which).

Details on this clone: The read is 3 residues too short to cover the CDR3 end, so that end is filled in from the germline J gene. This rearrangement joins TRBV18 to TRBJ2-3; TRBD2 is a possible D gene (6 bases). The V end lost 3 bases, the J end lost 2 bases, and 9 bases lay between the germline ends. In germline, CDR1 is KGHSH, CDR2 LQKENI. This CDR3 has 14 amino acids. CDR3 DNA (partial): TGTGCCAGCTCACCTAGCGGATTCACAGATACG. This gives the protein CASSPSGFTDT. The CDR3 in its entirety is CASSPSGFTDTQYF. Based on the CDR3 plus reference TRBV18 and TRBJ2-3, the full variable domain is NAGVMQNPRHLVRRRGQEARLRCSPMKGHSHVYWYRQLPEEGLKFMVYLQKENIIDESGMPKERFSAEFPKEGPSILRIQQVVRGDSAAYFCASSPSGFTDTQYFGPGTRLTVL.

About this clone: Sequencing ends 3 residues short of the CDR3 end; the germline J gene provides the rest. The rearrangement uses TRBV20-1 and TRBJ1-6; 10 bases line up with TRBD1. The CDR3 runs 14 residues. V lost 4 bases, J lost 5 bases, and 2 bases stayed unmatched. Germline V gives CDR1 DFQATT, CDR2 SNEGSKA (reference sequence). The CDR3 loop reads CSAKGTGDNSPLHF. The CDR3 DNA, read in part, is TGCAGTGCTAAGGGGACAGGGGATAATTCACCC.

The CDR3 protein is CASSIVKGSQGYTF. The sequenced CDR3 bases are TGTGCCAGTAGTATAGTCAAGGGTTCGCAAGGC. The gene calls are TRBV19 and TRBJ1-2; no reliable D call. The read stops 3 residues short of the end of the CDR3; the missing end is completed from the germline J gene. The CDR3 runs 14 residues. The germline CDR1 and CDR2 sequences are LNHDA and SQIVND (reference sequence). The entire variable domain, with the rest obtained from reference TRBV19 and TRBJ1-2, is as follows: DGGITQSPKYLFRKEGQNVTLSCEQNLNHDAMYWYRQDPGQGLRLIYYSQIVNDFQKGDIAEGYSVSREKKESFPLTVTSAQKNPTAFYLCASSIVKGSQGYTFGSGTRLTVV.

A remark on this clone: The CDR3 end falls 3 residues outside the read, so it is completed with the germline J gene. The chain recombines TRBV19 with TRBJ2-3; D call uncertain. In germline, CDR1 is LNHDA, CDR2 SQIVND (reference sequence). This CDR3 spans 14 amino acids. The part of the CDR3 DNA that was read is TGTGCCAGTAGCTCAACCGCGAGCCAAGAGACG. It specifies CASSSTASQET. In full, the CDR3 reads CASSSTASQETQYF.

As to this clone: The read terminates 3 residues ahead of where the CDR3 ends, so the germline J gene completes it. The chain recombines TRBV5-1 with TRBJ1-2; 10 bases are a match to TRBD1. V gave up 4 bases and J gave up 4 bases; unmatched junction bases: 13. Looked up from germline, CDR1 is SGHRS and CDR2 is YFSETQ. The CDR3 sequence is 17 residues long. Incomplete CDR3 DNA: TGCGCCAGCAGCGGGACAGGGGCGTCTAGCCCTTCCTATGGC. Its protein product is CASSGTGASSPSYG. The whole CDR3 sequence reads CASSGTGASSPSYGYTF.

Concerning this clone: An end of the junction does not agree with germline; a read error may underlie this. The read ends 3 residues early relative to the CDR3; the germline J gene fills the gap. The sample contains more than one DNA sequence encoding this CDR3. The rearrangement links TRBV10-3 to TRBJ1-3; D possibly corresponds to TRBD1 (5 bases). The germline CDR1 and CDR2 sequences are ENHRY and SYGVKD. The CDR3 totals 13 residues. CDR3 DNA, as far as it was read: TGTGCCATCACCCAGACAGAGGGAAACACT. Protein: CAITQTEGNT. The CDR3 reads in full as CAITQTEGNTIYF.

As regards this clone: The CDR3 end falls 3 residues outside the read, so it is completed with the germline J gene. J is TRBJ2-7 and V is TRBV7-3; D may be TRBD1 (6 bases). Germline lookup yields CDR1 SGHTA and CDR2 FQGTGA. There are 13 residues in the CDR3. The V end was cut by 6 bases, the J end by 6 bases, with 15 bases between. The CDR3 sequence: CASRGAQSAEQYF. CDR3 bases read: TGTGCCAGCAGGGGGGCTCAGTCGGCCGAG.

Here the CDR3 reads CASSLGLARETQYF. The CDR3 bases that were read are TGTGCCAGCAGTCTCGGGCTAGCACGGGAGACC. The V call is TRBV6-2 or TRBV6-3, the J call TRBJ2-5; possible D gene TRBD2, 5 bases. The CDR3 is cut off 3 residues early in the read; its end comes from the germline J gene. Trimming cost V 5 bases and J 5 bases, with 15 bases left between them. The CDR3 loop spans 14 amino acids. Germline-derived CDR1 and CDR2 are MNHEY and SVGEGT.

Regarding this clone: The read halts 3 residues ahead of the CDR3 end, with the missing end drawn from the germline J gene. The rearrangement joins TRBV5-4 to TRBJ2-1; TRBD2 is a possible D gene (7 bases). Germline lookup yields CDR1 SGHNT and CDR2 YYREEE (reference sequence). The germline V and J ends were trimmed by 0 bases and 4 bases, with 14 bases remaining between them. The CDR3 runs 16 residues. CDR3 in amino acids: CASSLGGGGHYNEQFF. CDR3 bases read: TGTGCCAGCAGCTTGGGCGGCGGGGGCCATTACAATGAG. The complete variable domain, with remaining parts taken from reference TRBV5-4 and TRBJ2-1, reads ETGVTQSPTHLIKTRGQQVTLRCSSQSGHNTVSWYQQALGQGPQFIFQYYREEENGRGNFPPRFSGLQFPNYSSELNVNALELDDSALYLCASSLGGGGHYNEQFFGPGTRLTVL.

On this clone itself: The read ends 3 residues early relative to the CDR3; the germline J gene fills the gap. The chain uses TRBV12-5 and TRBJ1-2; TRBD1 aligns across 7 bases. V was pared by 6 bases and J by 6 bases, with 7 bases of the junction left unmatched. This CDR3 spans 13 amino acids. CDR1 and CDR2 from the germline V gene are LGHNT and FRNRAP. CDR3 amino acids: CASGLTGIDGYTF. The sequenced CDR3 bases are TGTGCTAGTGGCCTGACAGGGATCGATGGC.